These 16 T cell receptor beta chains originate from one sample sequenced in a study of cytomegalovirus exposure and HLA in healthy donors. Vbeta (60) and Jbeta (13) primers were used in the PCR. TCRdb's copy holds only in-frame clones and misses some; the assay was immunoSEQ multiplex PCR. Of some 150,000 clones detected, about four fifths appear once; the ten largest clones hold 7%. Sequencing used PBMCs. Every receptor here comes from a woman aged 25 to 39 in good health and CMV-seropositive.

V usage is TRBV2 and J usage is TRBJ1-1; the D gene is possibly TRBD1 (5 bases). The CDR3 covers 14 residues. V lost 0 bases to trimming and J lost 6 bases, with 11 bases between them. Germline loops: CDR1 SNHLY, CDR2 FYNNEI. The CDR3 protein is CASSEAGIGAEAFF. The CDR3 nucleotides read TGTGCCAGCAGTGAAGCGGGGATAGGGGCTGAAGCTTTCTTT.

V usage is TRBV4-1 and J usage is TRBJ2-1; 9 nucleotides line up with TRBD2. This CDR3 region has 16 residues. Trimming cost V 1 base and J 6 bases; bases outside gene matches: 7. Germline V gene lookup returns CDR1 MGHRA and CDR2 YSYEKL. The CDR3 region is CASSQADGGGGNEQFF. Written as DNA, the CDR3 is TGCGCCAGCAGCCAAGCGGATGGCGGGGGGGGCAATGAGCAGTTCTTC.

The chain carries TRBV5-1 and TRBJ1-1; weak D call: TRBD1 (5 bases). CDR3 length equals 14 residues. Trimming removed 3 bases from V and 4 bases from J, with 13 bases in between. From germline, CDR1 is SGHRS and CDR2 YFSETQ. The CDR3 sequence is CASSSTAGGTEAFF. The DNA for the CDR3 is TGCGCCAGCAGCTCGACAGCCGGGGGCACTGAAGCTTTCTTT.

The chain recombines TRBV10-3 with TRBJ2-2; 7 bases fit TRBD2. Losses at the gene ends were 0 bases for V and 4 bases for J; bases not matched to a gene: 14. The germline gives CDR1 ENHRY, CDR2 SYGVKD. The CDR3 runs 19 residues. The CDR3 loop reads CAISESGYRTGRGTGELFF. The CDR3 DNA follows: TGTGCCATCAGTGAGTCCGGCTACAGGACTGGGAGGGGCACCGGGGAGCTGTTTTTT.

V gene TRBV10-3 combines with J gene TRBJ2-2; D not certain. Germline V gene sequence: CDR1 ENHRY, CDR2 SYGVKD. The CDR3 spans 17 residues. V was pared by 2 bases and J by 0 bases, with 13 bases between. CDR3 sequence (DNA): TGTGCCATCAGTGAGGCAGGCCATCTAACGAACACCGGGGAGCTGTTTTTT. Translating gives CAISEAGHLTNTGELFF.

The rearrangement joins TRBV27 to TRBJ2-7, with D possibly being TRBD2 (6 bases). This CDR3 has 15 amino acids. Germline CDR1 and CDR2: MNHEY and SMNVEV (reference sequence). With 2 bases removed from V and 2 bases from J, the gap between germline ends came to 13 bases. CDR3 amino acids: CASSLGGVPTYEQYF. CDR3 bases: TGTGCCAGCAGTTTAGGCGGGGTGCCCACCTACGAGCAGTACTTC.

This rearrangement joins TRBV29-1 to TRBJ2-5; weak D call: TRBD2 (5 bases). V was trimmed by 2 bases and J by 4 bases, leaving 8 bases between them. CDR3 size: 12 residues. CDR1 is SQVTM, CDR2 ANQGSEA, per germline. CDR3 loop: CSVEQGRETQYF. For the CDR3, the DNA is TGCAGCGTTGAACAAGGGAGAGAGACCCAGTACTTC.

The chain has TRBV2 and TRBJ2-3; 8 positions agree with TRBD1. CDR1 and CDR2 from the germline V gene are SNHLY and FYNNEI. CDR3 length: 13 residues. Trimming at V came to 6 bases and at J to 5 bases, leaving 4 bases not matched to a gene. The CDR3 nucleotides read TGTGCCAGCAGCCCTGACAGGGGAGATACGCAGTATTTT. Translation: CASSPDRGDTQYF. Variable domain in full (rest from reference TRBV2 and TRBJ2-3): EPEVTQTPSHQVTQMGQEVILRCVPISNHLYFYWYRQILGQKVEFLVSFYNNEISEKSEIFDDQFSVERPDGSNFTLKIRSTKLEDSAMYFCASSPDRGDTQYFGPGTRLTVL.

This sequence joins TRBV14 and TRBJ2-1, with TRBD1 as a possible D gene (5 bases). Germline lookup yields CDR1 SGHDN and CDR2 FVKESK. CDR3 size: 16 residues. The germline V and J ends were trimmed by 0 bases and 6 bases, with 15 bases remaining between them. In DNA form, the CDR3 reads TGTGCCAGCAGCCAAGATCGCGGTAACAGGCGCAATGAGCAGTTCTTC. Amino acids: CASSQDRGNRRNEQFF.

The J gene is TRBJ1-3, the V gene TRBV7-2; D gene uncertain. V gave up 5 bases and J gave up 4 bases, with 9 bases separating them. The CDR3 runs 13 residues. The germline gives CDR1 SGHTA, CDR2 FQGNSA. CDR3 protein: CASSGQIGNTIYF. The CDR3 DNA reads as TGTGCCAGCAGCGGGCAAATCGGAAACACCATATATTTT.

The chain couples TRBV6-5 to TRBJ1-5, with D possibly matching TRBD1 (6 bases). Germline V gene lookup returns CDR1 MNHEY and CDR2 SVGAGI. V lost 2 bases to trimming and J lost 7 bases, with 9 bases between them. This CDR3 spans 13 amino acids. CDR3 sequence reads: CASSYGGGQPQHF. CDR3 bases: TGTGCCAGCAGTTACGGGGGGGGCCAGCCCCAGCATTTT.

The CDR3 region has the DNA TGTGCCAGCAGCCAGGGACAGGGCACTGAAGCTTTCTTT. This encodes CASSQGQGTEAFF. The chain carries TRBV5-4 and TRBJ1-1, with 9 bases matching TRBD1. Germline V gene sequence: CDR1 SGHNT, CDR2 YYREEE (reference sequence). This CDR3 region has 13 residues. V lost 4 bases to trimming and J lost 4 bases; unmatched junction nucleotides: 2.

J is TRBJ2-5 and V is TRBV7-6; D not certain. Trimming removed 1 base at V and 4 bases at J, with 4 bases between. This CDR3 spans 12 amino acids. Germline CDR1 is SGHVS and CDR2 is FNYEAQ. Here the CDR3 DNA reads TGTGCCAGCAGCTTAGGTCGAGAGACCCAGTACTTC. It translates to CASSLGRETQYF.

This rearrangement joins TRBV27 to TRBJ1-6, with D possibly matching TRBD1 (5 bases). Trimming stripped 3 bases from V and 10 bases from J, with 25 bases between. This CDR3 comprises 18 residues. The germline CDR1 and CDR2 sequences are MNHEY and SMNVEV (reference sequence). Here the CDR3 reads CASSFSGATGKERSPLHF. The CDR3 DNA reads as TGTGCCAGCAGTTTTTCGGGTGCCACAGGAAAAGAACGGTCACCCCTCCACTTT.

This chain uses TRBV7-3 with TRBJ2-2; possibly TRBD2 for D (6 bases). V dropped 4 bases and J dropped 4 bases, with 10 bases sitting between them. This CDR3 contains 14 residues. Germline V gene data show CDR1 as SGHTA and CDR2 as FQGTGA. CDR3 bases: TGTGCCAGCAGCTCCCCCGGGGGCACCGGGGAGCTGTTTTTT. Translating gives CASSSPGGTGELFF.

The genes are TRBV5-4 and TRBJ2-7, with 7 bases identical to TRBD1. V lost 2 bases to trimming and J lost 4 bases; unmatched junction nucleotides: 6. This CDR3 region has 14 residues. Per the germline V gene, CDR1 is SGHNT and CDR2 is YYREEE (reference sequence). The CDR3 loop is CASSFPGQNYEQYF. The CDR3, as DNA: TGTGCCAGCAGCTTCCCGGGACAGAATTACGAGCAGTACTTC. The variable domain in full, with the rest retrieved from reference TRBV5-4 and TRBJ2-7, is ETGVTQSPTHLIKTRGQQVTLRCSSQSGHNTVSWYQQALGQGPQFIFQYYREEENGRGNFPPRFSGLQFPNYSSELNVNALELDDSALYLCASSFPGQNYEQYFGPGTRLTVT.